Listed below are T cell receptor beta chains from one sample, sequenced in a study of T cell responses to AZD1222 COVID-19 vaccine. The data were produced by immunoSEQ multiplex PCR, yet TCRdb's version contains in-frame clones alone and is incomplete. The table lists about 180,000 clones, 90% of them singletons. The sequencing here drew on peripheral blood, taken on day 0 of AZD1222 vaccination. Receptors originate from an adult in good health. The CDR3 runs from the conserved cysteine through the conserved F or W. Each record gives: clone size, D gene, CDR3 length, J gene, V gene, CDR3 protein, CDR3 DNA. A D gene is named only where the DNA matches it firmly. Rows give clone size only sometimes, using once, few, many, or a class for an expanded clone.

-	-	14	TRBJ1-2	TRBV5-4	CASSLGGDNYGYTF	TGTGCCAGCAGCTTGGGAGGGGATAACTATGGCTACACCTTC
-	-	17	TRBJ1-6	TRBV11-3	CASSLEWGESYNSPLHF	TGTGCCAGCAGCTTAGAATGGGGGGAGTCCTATAATTCACCCCTCCACTTT
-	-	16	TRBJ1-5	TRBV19	CASSILGVHSNQPQHF	TGTGCCAGTAGTATTTTGGGGGTGCATAGCAATCAGCCCCAGCATTTT
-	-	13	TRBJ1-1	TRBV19	CASRGITLTEAFF	TGTGCCTCCCGCGGGATAACATTAACTGAAGCTTTCTTT
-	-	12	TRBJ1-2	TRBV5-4	CASSFLNYGYTF	TGTGCCAGCAGCTTTTTAAACTATGGCTACACCTTC
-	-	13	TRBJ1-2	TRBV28	CASRNLTNYGYTF	TGTGCCAGCAGAAACCTAACTAACTATGGCTACACCTTC
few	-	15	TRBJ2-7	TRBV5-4	CASSSALTGRKEQYF	TGTGCCAGCAGCTCCGCGTTGACAGGGAGGAAGGAGCAGTACTTC
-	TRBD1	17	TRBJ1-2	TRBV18	CASSPRDRDYSNYGYTF	TGTGCCAGCTCACCCCGGGACAGGGACTATTCTAACTATGGCTACACCTTC
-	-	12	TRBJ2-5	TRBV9	CASSVGGETQYF	TGTGCCAGCAGCGTAGGTGGAGAGACCCAGTACTTC
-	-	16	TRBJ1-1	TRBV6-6	CASSSRNMGVSAEAFF	TGTGCCAGCAGTTCCAGGAACATGGGCGTTTCCGCTGAAGCTTTCTTT
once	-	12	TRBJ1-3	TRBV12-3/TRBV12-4	CASSSIGNTIYF	TGTGCCAGCAGTTCGATAGGGAACACCATATATTTT
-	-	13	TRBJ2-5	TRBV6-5	CASRGGPEETQYF	TGTGCCAGCAGAGGAGGCCCAGAAGAGACCCAGTACTTC
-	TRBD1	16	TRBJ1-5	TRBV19	CASSILFRGIHQPQHF	TGTGCCAGTAGTATACTTTTCAGGGGGATACATCAGCCCCAGCATTTT
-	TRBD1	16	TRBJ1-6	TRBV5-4	CASSPGGTGDYSPLHF	TGTGCCAGCAGCCCGGGGGGGACAGGGGATTATTCACCCCTCCACTTT
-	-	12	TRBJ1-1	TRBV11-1	CASSLQSTEAFF	TGTGCCAGCAGCTTACAGTCCACTGAAGCTTTCTTT
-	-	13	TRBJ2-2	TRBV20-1	CSASNRGVGELFF	TGCAGTGCTAGTAACCGCGGGGTCGGGGAGCTGTTTTTT
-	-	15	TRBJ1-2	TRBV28	CASSPQQREIYGYTF	TGTGCCAGCAGCCCTCAACAGAGAGAAATCTATGGCTACACCTTC
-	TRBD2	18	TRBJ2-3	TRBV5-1	CASSSVPNRAGGSDTQYF	TGCGCCAGCAGCTCGGTCCCAAATAGGGCGGGGGGGTCAGATACGCAGTATTTT
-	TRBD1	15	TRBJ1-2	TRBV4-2	CASSRTGTANYGYTF	TGTGCCAGCAGCCGGACAGGGACAGCTAACTATGGCTACACCTTC
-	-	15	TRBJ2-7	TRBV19	CASSMTANPSYEQYF	TGTGCCAGTAGTATGACTGCCAATCCTTCCTACGAGCAGTACTTC
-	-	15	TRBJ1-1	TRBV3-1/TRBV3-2	CASSQDGGRHTEAFF	TGTGCCAGCAGCCAAGATGGGGGTAGACACACTGAAGCTTTCTTT
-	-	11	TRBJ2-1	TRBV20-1	CSVSRYNEQFF	TGCAGTGTTTCCCGATACAATGAGCAGTTCTTC
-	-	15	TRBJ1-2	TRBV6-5	CASSYSPRQFEGYTF	TGTGCCAGCAGTTACTCACCCCGGCAGTTTGAAGGCTACACCTTC
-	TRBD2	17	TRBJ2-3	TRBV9	CASSVVPAGMTSDTQYF	TGTGCCAGCAGCGTAGTTCCAGCGGGAATGACGTCGGATACGCAGTATTTT
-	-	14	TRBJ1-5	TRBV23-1	CASTRGRSNQPQHF	TGCGCCAGCACTAGGGGACGGAGCAATCAGCCCCAGCATTTT
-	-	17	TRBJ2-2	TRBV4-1	CASSQDLLLLNTGELFF	TGCGCCAGCAGCCAAGATCTATTGTTACTGAACACCGGGGAGCTGTTTTTT
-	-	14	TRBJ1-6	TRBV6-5	CASIFGTRNSPLHF	TGTGCCAGCATTTTTGGAACACGCAATTCACCCCTCCACTTT
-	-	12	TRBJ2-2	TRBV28	CASSLWPGELFF	TGTGCCAGCAGTTTATGGCCCGGGGAGCTGTTTTTT